This is a list of T cell receptor beta chains from one sample in a study of shared clonotypes between healthy human individuals. This table comes from immunoSEQ multiplex PCR, and its TCRdb copy is limited to in-frame clones, with some not included. The table records about 2 million clones, roughly 95% of them present only once. Sequencing used naive CD8+ T cells sorted from blood. These receptor sequences come from a man younger than 35 in good health. Each CDR3 is given without its conserved first and last residue.

>TRBV4-1|TRBJ1-1
ASSPPGGGSSEAF
>TRBV15|TRBJ2-1
ATSRDRASGSYNEQF
>TRBV5-1|TRBJ1-4
ASSYWTDEKLF
>TRBV14|TRBJ2-7
ASSPDGFEQY
>TRBV11-2|TRBJ2-2
ASSQVNTGELF
>TRBV2|TRBJ1-5
ASSEGGVWDNQPQH
>TRBV27|TRBJ1-1
ASSHGQATEAF
>TRBV9|TRBJ2-7
ASSVGMDGSYEQY
>TRBV19|TRBJ2-1
ASSITPLGVNEQF
>TRBV5-4|TRBJ1-2
ASSPPAGYGYT
>TRBV9|TRBJ1-1
ASSGGENTEAF
>TRBV21-1|TRBJ2-7
ASSKGKYPGASSYEQY
>TRBV7-8|TRBJ1-2
ASSRTGPSGGYT
>TRBV4-2|TRBJ2-7
ASSQEFDRDSLGYEQY
>TRBV6-1|TRBJ2-7
ASTGGSYEQY
>TRBV6-6|TRBJ1-1
ASSYGPYTEAF
>TRBV14|TRBJ1-2
ASSQGQNYGYT
>TRBV28|TRBJ2-5
ASSLTDRVFPTQETQY
>TRBV28|TRBJ2-7
ASSLDSLLHEQY
>TRBV7-2|TRBJ1-1
ASSLMDTMAAEAF
>TRBV7-9|TRBJ2-7
ASSSGASYEQY
>TRBV5-1|TRBJ1-1
ASSVGQVGFTEAF
>TRBV2|TRBJ1-6
ASEGQSPLH
>TRBV19|TRBJ2-7
ASSPGQASYEQY
>TRBV11-2|TRBJ2-7
ASSMVLGLDEQY
>TRBV27|TRBJ1-5
ASSLFPGSNQPQH
>TRBV11-2|TRBJ1-2
ASTAGGYGYT
>TRBV6-6|TRBJ1-1
ASSWLIPRLDTEAF
>TRBV6-1|TRBJ2-7
ASSGSVWYEQY
>TRBV19|TRBJ2-7
ASSIGGTKYEQY